The subject of this entry is one T cell receptor beta chain. The antigen is not known. Investigators spread the genomic DNA of each subset evenly over several immunoSEQ plates. Profiled with immunoSEQ multiplex PCR; TCRdb holds only in-frame clones, not every one. The sample includes roughly 490,000 clones, 60% to 85% of them seen just once. This sample is part of a study of shared clonotypes between healthy human individuals. General study points: The small donor group covered limited genetic and exposure diversity. The authors expected sequencing depth to affect clonotype sharing among donors.

Every donor was a Caucasian adult from Nashville, Tennessee. The CDR3 runs 16 residues. Germline lookup yields CDR1 MGHRA and CDR2 YSYEKL. The V gene lost 6 bases and the J gene lost 2 bases, with 17 bases spanning the gap. V gene TRBV4-1 combines with J gene TRBJ1-5; no clear D gene. Specimen: PBMCs. The sequence came from a woman aged 40 to 55 in good health. Some clones in this sample may be carry-over from other donors' samples. This CDR3 reads CASRPTPSFGNQPQHF. The CDR3 DNA reads TGCGCCAGCAGACCCACACCATCCTTCGGCAATCAGCCCCAGCATTTT.